The 27 T cell receptor beta chains given below trace back to one sample, sequenced in a study of T cell repertoires in cytomegalovirus infection. TCRdb reprocessed the reads with MiXCR, giving one entry per CDR3 protein. The sample consists of roughly 180,000 distinct CDR3 sequences, roughly 17% of them appearing once. The sample comprised CD8+ T cells from PBMCs. The receptors were gathered from a human donor in good health (CMV status not recorded). Some clones in this sample may be carry-over from other donors' samples.

The chain uses TRBV28 and TRBJ2-1; 8 nucleotides match TRBD2. The ends lost 6 bases at V and 5 bases at J; junction bases unmatched: 9. Germline-derived CDR1 and CDR2 are MDHEN and SYDVKM. CDR3 length: 15 amino acids. The CDR3 DNA is TGTGCCAGCAGACTAGCGGCTGTTTCCCACAATGAGCAGTTCTTC. Its protein is CASRLAAVSHNEQFF.

This clonotype appeared a few times. This chain uses TRBV4-1 with TRBJ2-1, with 7 bases that match TRBD2. The CDR3 has 15 amino acids. Looked up from germline, CDR1 is MGHRA and CDR2 is YSYEKL. The V and J ends lost 1 base and 6 bases, in that order; junction bases with no gene match: 6. This CDR3 is CASSQVGLAVNEQFF. The CDR3, as DNA: TGCGCCAGCAGCCAAGTGGGGCTAGCGGTCAATGAGCAGTTCTTC.

V and J are TRBV6-2 or TRBV6-3 and TRBJ2-3; 10 positions match TRBD2. Trimming took 6 bases from V and 0 from J; bases not matched to a gene: 6. Germline CDR1 and CDR2: MNHEY and SVGEGT. This CDR3 region has 16 residues. The DNA for the CDR3 is TGTGCCAGCAGCGCCGGGACTAGCGTCAGCACAGATACGCAGTATTTT. This codes for CASSAGTSVSTDTQYF.

There are a few counts of this clonotype. The CDR3 loop is CASQELPMNTEAFF. CDR3 bases: TGTGCCTCCCAAGAACTACCCATGAACACTGAAGCTTTCTTT. The chain joins TRBV30 to TRBJ1-1; D unclear. CDR1 GTSNPN and CDR2 SVGIG come from the germline V gene (reference sequence). Trimming took off 7 bases at V and 0 bases at J, with 15 bases between the two ends. This CDR3 spans 14 amino acids. The entire variable domain, with the rest obtained from reference TRBV30 and TRBJ1-1, is as follows: SQTIHQWPATLVQPVGSPLSLECTVEGTSNPNLYWYRQAAGRGLQLLFYSVGIGQISSEVPQNLSASRPQDRQFILSSKKLLLSDSGFYLCASQELPMNTEAFFGQGTRLTVV.

The J gene is TRBJ2-7, the V gene TRBV7-2; D might be TRBD1 or TRBD2, each matching 5 bases. This CDR3 comprises 14 residues. Looked up from germline, CDR1 is SGHTA and CDR2 is FQGNSA. Trimming removed 5 bases from V and 2 bases from J, with 13 bases in between. CDR3 protein: CASSLRDGPYEQYF. Here the CDR3 DNA reads TGTGCCAGCAGCCTAAGGGACGGACCCTACGAGCAGTACTTC.

This clonotype was detected only a few times. V gene TRBV12-3 or TRBV12-4 combines with J gene TRBJ1-1, with 8 bases identical to TRBD1. This CDR3 spans 13 amino acids. Trimming removed 4 bases from V and 12 bases from J; junction bases left unmatched: 10. CDR3 nucleotides: TGTGCCAGCAGTTCTCGACAGGGGAAGAGGACTTTCTTT. This codes for CASSSRQGKRTFF.

This clonotype has just a few counts. The junction shows a germline mismatch at one end, possibly a read error. For the CDR3, the DNA is TGTGCCAGCAGTCCCCTGGGACTCCGAGGGTACAGTGAGCAGTTCTTC. Translated, it gives CASSPLGLRGYSEQFF. The rearrangement joins TRBV25-1 to TRBJ2-1; a possible D gene is TRBD2 (6 bases). The CDR3 runs to 16 residues. Germline V gene data show CDR1 as MGHDK and CDR2 as SYGVNS.

This sequence joins TRBV6-2 or TRBV6-3 and TRBJ1-5, with TRBD1 matching 8 bases. The germline CDR1 and CDR2 sequences are MNHEY and SVGEGT. V was clipped by 4 bases and J by 4 bases; unmatched bases: 3. CDR3 length: 14 residues. The CDR3 spells CASSSDRANQPQHF. In DNA, the CDR3 is TGTGCCAGCAGTTCGGACAGGGCTAATCAGCCCCAGCATTTT.

This chain joins TRBV11-2 and TRBJ2-7; tentatively, D is TRBD1 (5 bases). CDR1 and CDR2 from the germline V gene are SGHAT and FQNNGV. This CDR3 has 14 residues. The V and J ends lost 1 base and 2 bases respectively, with 9 bases between them. This chain's CDR3 is CASSLGQFTYEQYF. The DNA for the CDR3 is TGTGCCAGCAGCTTAGGACAGTTCACCTACGAGCAGTACTTC.

The chain carries TRBV5-6 and TRBJ2-3, with TRBD2 matching over 8 bases. The V and J ends lost 1 base and 0 bases, in that order; junction bases with no gene match: 7. The CDR3 is 17 residues long. Germline V gene lookup returns CDR1 SGHDT and CDR2 YYEEEE. The CDR3, as DNA: TGTGCCAGCAGCTTGACCCCCGGGGGGGCTAGCACAGATACGCAGTATTTT. This sequence encodes CASSLTPGGASTDTQYF.

This clonotype was detected a few times. CDR3 amino acids: CASSPQRGGYTQETQYF. DNA for the CDR3: TGTGCCAGCAGCCCTCAGCGGGGGGGATACACCCAAGAGACCCAGTACTTC. The chain carries TRBV9 and TRBJ2-5, with 10 bases that match TRBD2. The CDR3 extends over 17 amino acids. The V and J ends lost 4 bases and 1 base, in that order; junction bases with no gene match: 10. In germline, CDR1 is SGDLS, CDR2 YYNGEE.

This chain links TRBV9 with TRBJ2-7, with 7 bases lining up with TRBD2. V gave up 0 bases and J gave up 0 bases; unmatched junction bases: 3. Germline V gene data show CDR1 as SGDLS and CDR2 as YYNGEE. The CDR3 consists of 15 residues. CDR3 nucleotides: TGTGCCAGCAGCGTAGCTAGCGGACCCTCCTACGAGCAGTACTTC. Translated: CASSVASGPSYEQYF. Looking up the rest from reference TRBV9 and TRBJ2-7 gives the full variable domain: DSGVTQTPKHLITATGQRVTLRCSPRSGDLSVYWYQQSLDQGLQFLIQYYNGEERAKGNILERFSAQQFPDLHSELNLSSLELGDSALYFCASSVASGPSYEQYFGPGTRLTVT.

The chain carries TRBV29-1 and TRBJ2-7; D might be TRBD1 (6 bases). V dropped 8 bases and J dropped 4 bases, with 30 bases sitting between them. Per the germline V gene, CDR1 is SQVTM and CDR2 is ANQGSEA. The CDR3 loop spans 17 amino acids. CDR3 DNA: TGCAGCACCCAAATGAACCGACGGGACACCTGGGAATACGAGCAGTACTTC. Translation: CSTQMNRRDTWEYEQYF.

The V call is TRBV6-5, the J call TRBJ2-2; 7 bases map to TRBD1. Germline trimming cut 6 bases from V and 0 bases from J; bases unmatched to any gene: 7. Germline values: CDR1 MNHEY, CDR2 SVGAGI. The CDR3 totals 16 residues. The CDR3 spells CASSRDSLPNTGELFF. The DNA for the CDR3 is TGTGCCAGCAGCCGGGACAGCCTCCCGAACACCGGGGAGCTGTTTTTT.

This chain joins TRBV11-3 and TRBJ2-1; the D gene is possibly TRBD2 (5 bases). Trimming took off 0 bases at V and 7 bases at J, with 10 bases between the two ends. Germline values: CDR1 SGHNT, CDR2 YENEEA. The CDR3 length is 14 residues. The CDR3 loop reads CASSLEDSGNEQFF. The CDR3 region has the DNA TGTGCCAGCAGCTTAGAGGACTCGGGGAATGAGCAGTTCTTC. The variable domain in full, completed from reference TRBV11-3 and TRBJ2-1, reads EAGVVQSPRYKIIEKKQPVAFWCNPISGHNTLYWYLQNLGQGPELLIRYENEEAVDDSQLPKDRFSAERLKGVDSTLKIQPAELGDSAVYLCASSLEDSGNEQFFGPGTRLTVL.

The V gene is TRBV7-9, the J gene TRBJ2-1; perhaps TRBD2 as D (7 bases). CDR3 size: 17 residues. Trimming took 5 bases from V and 6 from J, leaving 23 bases between them. Germline V gene data show CDR1 as SEHNR and CDR2 as FQNEAQ (reference sequence). The CDR3 sequence is CASSEKSVGGQGNEQFF. The CDR3 bases are TGTGCCAGCAGCGAAAAAAGTGTCGGGGGGCAGGGCAATGAGCAGTTCTTC.

The V and J genes are TRBV20-1 and TRBJ1-3; 7 positions agree with TRBD1. Losses at the gene ends were 3 bases for V and 6 bases for J; bases not matched to a gene: 11. The germline V gene encodes CDR1 DFQATT and CDR2 SNEGSKA (reference sequence). CDR3 length: 15 amino acids. The CDR3 sequence: CSASPTGNFPNTIYF. CDR3 sequence (DNA): TGCAGTGCTAGTCCGACAGGGAACTTTCCAAACACCATATATTTT.

This rearrangement joins TRBV7-2 to TRBJ2-7, with D perhaps TRBD2 (6 bases). This CDR3 is 13 amino acids long. Trimming stripped 3 bases from V and 3 bases from J, with 9 bases between. Germline V gene lookup returns CDR1 SGHTA and CDR2 FQGNSA. The DNA of the CDR3 is TGTGCCAGCAGCTTTCCGGGACTCTACGAGCAGTACTTC. Its protein product is CASSFPGLYEQYF.

The chain joins TRBV11-2 to TRBJ2-7, with a weak D call TRBD1 (5 bases). This CDR3 spans 15 amino acids. Germline V gene lookup returns CDR1 SGHAT and CDR2 FQNNGV. Deletions cut 1 base from V and 0 bases from J, with 10 bases between. The CDR3 coding sequence is TGTGCCAGCAGCTTAGTTCCGGACAACTCCTACGAGCAGTACTTC. Its translation is CASSLVPDNSYEQYF.

For this clonotype: The CDR3 ends on some other residue instead of the conserved phenylalanine or tryptophan, so this is likely a read error. This chain joins TRBV29-1 and TRBJ1-1, with 7 nucleotides matching TRBD1. CDR3 length: 13 amino acids. CDR1 and CDR2 (germline): SQVTM, ANQGSEA. Trimming at V came to 7 bases and at J to 1 base, leaving 6 bases not matched to a gene. The CDR3 region is CSAWTGQNTEAFL. The CDR3 DNA reads TGCAGCGCCTGGACAGGACAGAACACTGAAGCTTTCTTA.

The chain is built from TRBV6-6 and TRBJ1-5; D possibly corresponds to TRBD1 (6 bases). This CDR3 has 17 amino acids. Germline-derived CDR1 and CDR2 are MNHNY and SVGAGI (reference sequence). Trimming cost V 0 bases and J 3 bases, with 15 bases left between them. CDR3 nucleotide sequence: TGTGCCAGCAGTTACTCGAATCCGGGGGCTAACAATCAGCCCCAGCATTTT. It codes for CASSYSNPGANNQPQHF.

The chain recombines TRBV7-9 with TRBJ2-5; D is uncertain. V was shortened by 5 bases and J by 1 base, with 8 bases between the two germline ends. The germline CDR1 and CDR2 sequences are SEHNR and FQNEAQ (reference sequence). The CDR3 extends over 13 amino acids. The CDR3 sequence: CASSHLSQETQYF. CDR3 coding DNA: TGTGCCAGCAGCCACCTCTCCCAAGAGACCCAGTACTTC.

This clonotype has just a few counts. This chain connects TRBV14 to TRBJ2-1, with D possibly matching TRBD2 (6 bases). The CDR3 spans 11 residues. Trimming shortened V by 0 bases and J by 14 bases, and 8 bases separated the two germline ends. Germline values: CDR1 SGHDN, CDR2 FVKESK. DNA for the CDR3: TGTGCCAGCAGCCAAGAAGGACTAAAGTTCTTC. This codes for CASSQEGLKFF.

The chain recombines TRBV24-1 with TRBJ2-1; D unclear. The CDR3 loop spans 13 amino acids. V was cut by 4 bases and J by 11 bases, with 14 bases left in between. The V gene's germline CDR1 is KGHDR and CDR2 SFDVKD. CDR3 DNA: TGTGCCACCAGTGACCTCGGACGGATTAAGCAGTTCTTC. The encoded protein is CATSDLGRIKQFF.

Only a few counts were recorded for this clonotype. The rearrangement uses TRBV6-6 and TRBJ1-3; TRBD1 agrees at 8 bases. The J segment lost 2 bases and the V segment lost 9 bases, leaving 21 bases of the junction unmatched. The CDR3 length is 19 residues. Germline V gives CDR1 MNHNY, CDR2 SVGAGI (reference sequence). This CDR3 reads CASDVGCEDRASTGNTIYF. The CDR3 region has the DNA TGTGCCAGTGATGTGGGGTGTGAGGACAGGGCGTCAACTGGAAACACCATATATTTT.

The rearrangement links TRBV6-1 to TRBJ2-7; D uncertain. Looked up from germline, CDR1 is MNHNS and CDR2 is SASEGT. V was shortened by 5 bases and J by 6 bases, with 11 bases between the two germline ends. This CDR3 contains 12 residues. The CDR3: CASSLSRSEQYF. The DNA for the CDR3 is TGTGCCAGCAGTTTAAGTCGGAGCGAGCAGTACTTC.

This chain connects TRBV7-4 to TRBJ2-7, with 10 bases lining up with TRBD1. The CDR3 totals 15 residues. CDR1 and CDR2 (germline): SGHVT, SQSDAQ. With V trimmed by 5 bases and J by 3 bases, 7 bases remained unmatched. The CDR3 nucleotides read TGTGCCAGCAGCAACGGGACAGGGGCGTTCTACGAGCAGTACTTC. This translates into CASSNGTGAFYEQYF. The full variable domain, in which reference TRBV7-4 and TRBJ2-7 provide the parts outside the CDR3, is GAGVSQSPRYKVAKRGRDVALRCDSISGHVTLYWYRQTLGQGSEVLTYSQSDAQRDKSGRPSGRFSAERPERSVSTLKIQRTEQGDSAVYLCASSNGTGAFYEQYFGPGTRLTVT.